Shown below are 20 T cell receptor beta chains from a single sample sequenced in a study of identical twins (dated by TCRdb to 2016 to 2017). Receptor libraries were prepared by 5' RACE. For sequencing, an Illumina HiSeq 2000 was employed. TCRdb's own reprocessing of the public reads used fastp at Q25 and MiXCR and kept productive beta chains. Each entry is one CDR3 protein sequence, shown with its most common DNA and genes. Present in this sample are about 200,000 distinct CDR3 sequences, 7.5% of which were seen just once. The ten biggest clones cover around 1.8% of the sample. This sample also belongs to another study, concerning yellow fever vaccine responses in identical twins.

Material for sequencing was memory (CD45RO+) T cells sorted from blood. The cell subset or site label of this sample denotes: CD45RO+ enriched T cells. The receptors here all came from a woman between 18 and 30 years old in good health.

This clonotype has a handful of counts. The chain combines TRBV27 with TRBJ1-6; D may be TRBD1 (6 bases). CDR1 and CDR2 (germline): MNHEY, SMNVEV (reference sequence). The CDR3 sequence is 14 residues long. V was pared by 4 bases and J by 9 bases, with 13 bases between. The CDR3 nucleotides read TGTGCCAGCAGTTCGGGGGCGCGAGGTTCACCCCTCCACTTT. It encodes CASSSGARGSPLHF.

This clonotype was seen more than once but under ten times. The J gene is TRBJ2-1, the V gene TRBV10-1; D tentatively reads TRBD1 or TRBD2 (5 bases each). The ends were cut back, 3 bases at V and 7 bases at J, with 13 bases in the middle. Germline V gives CDR1 WNHNN, CDR2 SYGVQD (reference sequence). This CDR3 is built from 14 residues. CDR3 amino acids: CASSEGDLLNEQFF. CDR3 coding DNA: TGCGCCAGCAGTGAAGGGGACCTTCTTAATGAGCAGTTCTTC.

This clonotype was seen repeatedly, ten times or more. The CDR3 sequence: CAISVGPWASGGGTEAFF. The DNA of the CDR3 is TGTGCCATCAGTGTGGGACCCTGGGCGTCAGGGGGAGGAACTGAAGCTTTCTTT. V usage is TRBV10-3 and J usage is TRBJ1-1, with 7 positions matching TRBD1. With 4 bases clipped from V and 5 bases from J, the junction kept 19 bases outside the gene matches. This CDR3 has 18 residues. CDR1 ENHRY and CDR2 SYGVKD come from the germline V gene.

This clonotype occurred many times. The chain uses TRBV6-2 or TRBV6-3 and TRBJ2-1; D possibly matches TRBD1 or TRBD2 (5 bases each). The CDR3 covers 17 residues. Germline V lookup: CDR1 MNHEY, CDR2 SVGEGT. Trimming removed 5 bases from V and 4 bases from J, with 21 bases in between. The CDR3 loop is CASSPGRQRAGYNEQFF. CDR3 DNA sequence: TGTGCCAGCAGTCCGGGACGGCAGCGAGCCGGGTACAATGAGCAGTTCTTC.

This clonotype was found many times. The genes are TRBV5-4 and TRBJ2-5; 7 nucleotides agree with TRBD1. With V trimmed by 4 bases and J by 3 bases, 3 bases remained unmatched. CDR1 is SGHNT and CDR2 is YYREEE in the germline V gene (reference sequence). This CDR3 has 13 residues. Here the CDR3 DNA reads TGTGCCAGCAGCAAAGACAGGGAAGAGACCCAGTACTTC. It is translated as CASSKDREETQYF.

This clonotype came up a few times. The rearrangement links TRBV7-9 to TRBJ1-1; 9 bases fit TRBD1. The CDR3 loop spans 14 amino acids. The V segment lost 6 bases and the J segment 5 bases; nucleotides outside the gene matches: 7. Germline lookup yields CDR1 SEHNR and CDR2 FQNEAQ (reference sequence). The CDR3 sequence: CASSPGTGKTEAFF. As DNA, the CDR3 is TGTGCCAGCAGTCCCGGGACAGGGAAGACTGAAGCTTTCTTT.

Ten or more counts support this clonotype. The chain combines TRBV3-1 with TRBJ2-7; no clear D gene. Germline values: CDR1 LGHDT, CDR2 YNNKEL (reference sequence). CDR3 length: 17 amino acids. The V and J ends lost 0 bases and 0 bases respectively, with 15 bases between them. In nucleotides, the CDR3 is TGTGCCAGCAGCCAAGATAGGCCCCTACAACGCTCCTACGAGCAGTACTTC. Residues: CASSQDRPLQRSYEQYF.

As regards this clonotype: This may be a read error, as it is one base from a much larger clone. The chain couples TRBV25-1 to TRBJ2-5; D is unresolved. The CDR3 spans 14 residues. Germline V gene data show CDR1 as MGHDK and CDR2 as SYGVNS. The DNA of the CDR3 is TGTGCCGGCAGTGAACCCCCCCCCAGAGAGACCCAGTACTTC. It specifies CAGSEPPPRETQYF.

In its sample, this clonotype was seen many times. CDR3 sequence reads: CASRIGTSSTNEQFF. DNA of the CDR3: TGTGCCAGCAGGATCGGGACATCTTCTACAAATGAGCAGTTCTTC. The genes are TRBV12-3 or TRBV12-4 and TRBJ2-1, with D perhaps TRBD1 (6 bases). The CDR3 is made up of 15 amino acids. Trimming pared 6 bases from V and 7 bases from J, leaving 19 bases between.

This clonotype was observed at least ten times. The chain links TRBV7-8 to TRBJ2-7; D is unresolved. The CDR3 is 16 amino acids. The V end was cut by 1 base, the J end by 2 bases, with 15 bases between. Germline V gives CDR1 SGHVS, CDR2 FQNEAQ. CDR3 sequence (DNA): TGTGCCAGCAGCTTAGGAACAATCAATAAGGCCTACGAGCAGTACTTC. Amino acids: CASSLGTINKAYEQYF.

This clonotype has more than one count but fewer than ten. The CDR3 is CASSSRSYEQYF. The CDR3 nucleotides read TGTGCCAGCAGTTCCCGCTCCTACGAGCAGTACTTC. The V call is TRBV6-5, the J call TRBJ2-7, with no clear D. CDR1 MNHEY and CDR2 SVGAGI come from the germline V gene. The CDR3 is made up of 12 amino acids. The V end lost 4 bases, the J end lost 0 bases, and 4 bases lay between the germline ends.

DNA of the CDR3: TGTGCCAGCAGTGAACTTCAGGGCTACGAGCAGTACTTC. This encodes CASSELQGYEQYF. V usage is TRBV2 and J usage is TRBJ2-7, with D maybe TRBD1 (5 bases). There are 13 residues in the CDR3. The germline V gene encodes CDR1 SNHLY and CDR2 FYNNEI. Trimming took off 2 bases at V and 3 bases at J, with 8 bases between the two ends.

This chain links TRBV20-1 with TRBJ1-5; tentatively, D is TRBD1 (6 bases). There are 13 residues in the CDR3. Trimming left V 5 bases short and J 2 bases short, with 10 bases between. Germline V gene data show CDR1 as DFQATT and CDR2 as SNEGSKA (reference sequence). The CDR3 loop reads CSAYREGNQPQHF. The CDR3 DNA is TGCAGTGCTTACAGGGAGGGCAATCAGCCCCAGCATTTT.

The rearrangement links TRBV18 to TRBJ2-1; D remains ambiguous. The CDR3 has 13 amino acids. Per the germline V gene, CDR1 is KGHSH and CDR2 is LQKENI. Trimming pared 2 bases from V and 10 bases from J, leaving 12 bases between. The CDR3 nucleotides read TGTGCCAGCTCACCAGAGCGCCAACTCGAGCAGTTCTTC. It encodes CASSPERQLEQFF.

This clonotype occurred many times. This sequence joins TRBV2 and TRBJ2-1; D uncertain. Trimming took off 6 bases at V and 12 bases at J, with 12 bases between the two ends. The CDR3 consists of 11 residues. Germline values: CDR1 SNHLY, CDR2 FYNNEI. This chain's CDR3 is CASSSTRGQFF. The CDR3 region has the DNA TGTGCCAGCAGCTCCACGAGAGGGCAGTTCTTC.

The sample holds many counts of this clonotype. The chain couples TRBV4-2 to TRBJ2-5; 9 bases fit TRBD2. This CDR3 has 17 amino acids. The germline V gene encodes CDR1 LGHNA and CDR2 YNFKEQ. V gave up 1 base and J gave up 5 bases; unmatched junction bases: 11. CDR3 in amino acids: CASSQVNQGLATETQYF. The CDR3 region has the DNA TGTGCCAGCAGCCAAGTTAATCAGGGACTAGCAACCGAGACCCAGTACTTC.

This clonotype has more than one count but fewer than ten. V gene TRBV28 combines with J gene TRBJ1-6, with D possibly TRBD1 on 6 matching bases. This CDR3 contains 13 residues. The germline CDR1 and CDR2 sequences are MDHEN and SYDVKM. Trimming pared 8 bases from V and 9 bases from J, leaving 14 bases between. This CDR3 reads CASQTGRFSPLHF. The CDR3 coding sequence is TGTGCCAGCCAGACAGGCAGGTTTTCACCCCTCCACTTT.

This clonotype was seen a handful of times. CDR3 amino acids: CASSYGGTRTGELFF. The CDR3 nucleotides are TGTGCCAGCAGCTATGGCGGGACACGAACCGGGGAGCTGTTTTTT. The chain couples TRBV11-3 to TRBJ2-2, with D possibly being TRBD1 or TRBD2 (6 bases each). The CDR3 contains 15 residues. The V gene lost 4 bases and the J gene lost 5 bases, with 14 bases spanning the gap. The germline V gene has CDR1 SGHNT and CDR2 YENEEA.

The chain links TRBV24-1 to TRBJ2-1; possible D gene TRBD1, 6 bases. From germline, CDR1 is KGHDR and CDR2 SFDVKD. The CDR3 totals 17 residues. The V gene lost 3 bases and the J gene lost 2 bases, with 16 bases spanning the gap. The CDR3 loop reads CATSDPQGRGTYNEQFF. In nucleotides, the CDR3 is TGTGCCACCAGTGATCCGCAGGGGCGTGGGACCTACAATGAGCAGTTCTTC.

In its sample, this clonotype was seen many times. V is TRBV6-5 and J is TRBJ2-7; TRBD2 aligns across 8 bases. Germline CDR1 and CDR2: MNHEY and SVGAGI. Trimming removed 4 bases from V and 4 bases from J; junction bases left unmatched: 12. This CDR3 comprises 16 residues. CDR3 in amino acids: CASSFQWRGDYYEQYF. The DNA of the CDR3 is TGTGCCAGCAGTTTCCAATGGCGGGGGGATTATTACGAGCAGTACTTC.